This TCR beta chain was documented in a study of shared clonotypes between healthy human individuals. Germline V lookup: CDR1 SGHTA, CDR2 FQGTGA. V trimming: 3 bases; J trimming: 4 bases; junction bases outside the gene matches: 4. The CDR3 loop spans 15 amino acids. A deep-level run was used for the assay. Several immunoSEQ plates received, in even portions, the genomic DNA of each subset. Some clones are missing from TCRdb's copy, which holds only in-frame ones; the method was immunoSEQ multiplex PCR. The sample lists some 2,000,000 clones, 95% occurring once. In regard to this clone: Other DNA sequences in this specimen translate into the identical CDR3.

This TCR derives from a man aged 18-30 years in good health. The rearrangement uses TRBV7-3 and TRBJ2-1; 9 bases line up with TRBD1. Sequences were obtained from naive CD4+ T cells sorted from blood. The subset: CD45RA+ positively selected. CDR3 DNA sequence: TGTGCCAGCAGCTTCGACAGGGGGAGTTACAATGAGCAGTTCTTC. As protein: CASSFDRGSYNEQFF.